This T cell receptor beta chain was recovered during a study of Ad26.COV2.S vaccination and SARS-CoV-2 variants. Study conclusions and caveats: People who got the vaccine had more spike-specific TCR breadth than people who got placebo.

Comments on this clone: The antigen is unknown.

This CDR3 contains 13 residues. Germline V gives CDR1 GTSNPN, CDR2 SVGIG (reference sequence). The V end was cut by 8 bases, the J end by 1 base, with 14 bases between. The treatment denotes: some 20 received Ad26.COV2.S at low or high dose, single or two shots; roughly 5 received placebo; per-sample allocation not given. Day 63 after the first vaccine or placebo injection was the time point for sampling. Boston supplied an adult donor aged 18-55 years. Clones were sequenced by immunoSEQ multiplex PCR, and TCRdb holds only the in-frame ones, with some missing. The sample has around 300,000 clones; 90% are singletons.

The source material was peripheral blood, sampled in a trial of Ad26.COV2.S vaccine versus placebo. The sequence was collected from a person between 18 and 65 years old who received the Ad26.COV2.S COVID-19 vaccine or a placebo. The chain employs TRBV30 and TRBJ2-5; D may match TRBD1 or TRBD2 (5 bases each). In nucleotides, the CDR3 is TGTGCCCGAGGGGAGCGGATCCAAGAGACCCAGTACTTC. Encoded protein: CARGERIQETQYF.